This T cell receptor (beta chain) derives from a study of CD8+ T cells in alopecia areata. Study at large: Those treated were given oral tofacitinib at 5 to 10 mg twice daily.

V lost 6 bases, J lost 12 bases, and 11 bases lay in between. The CDR3 sequence is 9 residues long. CDR1 and CDR2 (germline): SQVTM, ANQGSEA. The treatment denotes: oral pan-JAK inhibitor, 5-10 mg twice daily. Extracted RNA was reverse transcribed into cDNA, the sequencing template. Profiling relied on immunoSEQ multiplex PCR, and the TCRdb table lists in-frame clones only, not all of them. Of about 190,000 clones listed, 50% to 70% are singletons. The TCR comes from a human donor with alopecia areata. This sample comprised CD4+ T cells sorted from blood, obtained between weeks 47 and 50, from a patient treated with tofacitinib. This chain connects TRBV29-1 to TRBJ1-1, with D unclear. As DNA, the CDR3 is TGCAGCGTGGCCGAGGATACTTTCTTT. Residues: CSVAEDTFF.